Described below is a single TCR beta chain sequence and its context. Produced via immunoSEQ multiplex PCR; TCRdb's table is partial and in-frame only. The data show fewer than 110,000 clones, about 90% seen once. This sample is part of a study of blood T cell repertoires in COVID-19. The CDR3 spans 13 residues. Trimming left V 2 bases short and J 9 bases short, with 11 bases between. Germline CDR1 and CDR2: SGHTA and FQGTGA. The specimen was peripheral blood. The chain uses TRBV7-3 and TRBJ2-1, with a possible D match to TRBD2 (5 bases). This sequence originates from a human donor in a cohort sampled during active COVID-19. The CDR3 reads CASSLSYRGEQFF. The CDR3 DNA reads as TGTGCCAGCAGCTTATCGTATCGGGGTGAGCAGTTCTTC.